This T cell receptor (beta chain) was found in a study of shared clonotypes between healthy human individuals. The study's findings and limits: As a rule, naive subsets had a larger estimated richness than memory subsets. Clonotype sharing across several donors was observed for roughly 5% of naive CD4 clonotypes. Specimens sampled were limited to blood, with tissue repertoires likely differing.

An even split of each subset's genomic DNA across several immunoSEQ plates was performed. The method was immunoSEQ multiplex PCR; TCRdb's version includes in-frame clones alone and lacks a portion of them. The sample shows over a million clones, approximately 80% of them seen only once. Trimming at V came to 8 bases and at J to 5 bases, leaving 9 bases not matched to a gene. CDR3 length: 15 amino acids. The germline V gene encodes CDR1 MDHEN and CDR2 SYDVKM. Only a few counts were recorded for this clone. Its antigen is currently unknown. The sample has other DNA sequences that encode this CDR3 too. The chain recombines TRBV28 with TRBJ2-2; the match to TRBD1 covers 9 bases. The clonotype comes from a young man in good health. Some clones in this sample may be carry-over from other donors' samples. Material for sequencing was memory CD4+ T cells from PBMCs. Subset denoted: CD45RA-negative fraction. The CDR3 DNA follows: TGTGCCAGCTCGCCTGGGACAGGGCGTACCGGGGAGCTGTTTTTT. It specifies CASSPGTGRTGELFF.